The sequence of this TCR beta chain was determined in a study of OX40 agonist ivuxolimab in advanced cancers. General observations from the study: Clonal expansion by week 6 occurred in CD4+ and CD8+ blood T cells (at 0.1 to 3.0 mg/kg).

Sequencing used immunoSEQ multiplex PCR; TCRdb keeps in-frame clones, though not all of them. The table includes about 98,000 clones, about 83% detected once. The V gene's germline CDR1 is ENHRY and CDR2 SYGVKD. This CDR3 region has 14 residues. The ends were cut back, 8 bases at V and 7 bases at J, with 17 bases in the middle. Points on this clone: What it recognizes is unknown.

This receptor was taken from an adult with an advanced solid tumor such as melanoma, head and neck, liver or kidney cancer. V is TRBV10-3 and J is TRBJ1-4, with a weak D call TRBD1 (5 bases). The starting material was CD4+ or CD8+ T cells sorted from blood, obtained in a trial of the OX40 agonist ivuxolimab. The CDR3 DNA is TGTGCCATCGGCCCCGGGACGGCATTTGAAAAACTGTTTTTT. Amino acid sequence: CAIGPGTAFEKLFF.